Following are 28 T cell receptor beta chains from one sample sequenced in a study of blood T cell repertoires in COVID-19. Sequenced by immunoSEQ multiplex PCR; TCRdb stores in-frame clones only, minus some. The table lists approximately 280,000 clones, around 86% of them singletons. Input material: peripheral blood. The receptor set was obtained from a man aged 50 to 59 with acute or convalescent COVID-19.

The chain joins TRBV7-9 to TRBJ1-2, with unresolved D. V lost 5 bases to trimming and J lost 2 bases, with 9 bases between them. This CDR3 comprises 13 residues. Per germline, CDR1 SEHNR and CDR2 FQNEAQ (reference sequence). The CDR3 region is CASSGRQNYGYTF. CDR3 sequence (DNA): TGTGCCAGCAGCGGGAGGCAGAACTATGGCTACACCTTC.

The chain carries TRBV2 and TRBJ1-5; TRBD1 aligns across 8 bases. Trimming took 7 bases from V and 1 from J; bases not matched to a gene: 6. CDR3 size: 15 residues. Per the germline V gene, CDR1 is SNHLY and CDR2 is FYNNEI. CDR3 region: CASTSGGVSNQPQHF. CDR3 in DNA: TGTGCCAGCACATCAGGGGGCGTGAGCAATCAGCCCCAGCATTTT.

In DNA, the CDR3 is TGTGCCAGCTCCCGCCCGGCAGGCTCGAATTCCTACGAGCAGTACTTC. It codes for CASSRPAGSNSYEQYF. This sequence joins TRBV19 and TRBJ2-7; D unresolved. The CDR3 is 16 residues long. The V end was cut by 9 bases, the J end by 1 base, with 22 bases between. The germline gives CDR1 LNHDA, CDR2 SQIVND (reference sequence).

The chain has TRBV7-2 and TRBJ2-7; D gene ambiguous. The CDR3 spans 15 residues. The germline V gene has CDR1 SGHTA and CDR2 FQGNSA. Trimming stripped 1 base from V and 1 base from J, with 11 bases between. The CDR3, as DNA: TGTGCCAGCAGCTTAGATGGGCAGCATTCCTACGAGCAGTACTTC. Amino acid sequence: CASSLDGQHSYEQYF.

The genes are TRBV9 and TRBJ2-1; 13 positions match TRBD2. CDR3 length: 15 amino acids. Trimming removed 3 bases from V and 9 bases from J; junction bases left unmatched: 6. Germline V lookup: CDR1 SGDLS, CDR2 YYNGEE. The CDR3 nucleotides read TGTGCCAGCAGCGAGACTAGCGGGGGGCACGGTGAGCAGTTCTTC. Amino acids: CASSETSGGHGEQFF.

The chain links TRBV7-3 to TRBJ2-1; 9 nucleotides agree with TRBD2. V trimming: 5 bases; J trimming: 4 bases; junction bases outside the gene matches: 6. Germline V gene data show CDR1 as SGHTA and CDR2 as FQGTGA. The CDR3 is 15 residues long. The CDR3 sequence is CASSLSSGVYNEQFF. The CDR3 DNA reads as TGTGCCAGCAGCCTATCTAGCGGGGTGTACAATGAGCAGTTCTTC. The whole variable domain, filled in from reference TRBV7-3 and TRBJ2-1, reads GAGVSQTPSNKVTEKGKYVELRCDPISGHTALYWYRQSLGQGPEFLIYFQGTGAADDSGLPNDRFFAVRPEGSVSTLKIQRTERGDSAVYLCASSLSSGVYNEQFFGPGTRLTVL.

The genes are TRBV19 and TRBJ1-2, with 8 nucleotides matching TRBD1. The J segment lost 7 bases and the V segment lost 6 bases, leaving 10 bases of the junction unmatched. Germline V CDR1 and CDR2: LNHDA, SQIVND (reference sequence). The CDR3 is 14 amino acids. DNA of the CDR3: TGTGCCAGTAGGAGGACAGGGCAGGGAAGTGGCTACACCTTC. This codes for CASRRTGQGSGYTF.

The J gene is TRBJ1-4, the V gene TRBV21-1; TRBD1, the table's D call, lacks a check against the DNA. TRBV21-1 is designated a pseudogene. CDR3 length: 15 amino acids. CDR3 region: CASSKVEDKNEKLFF. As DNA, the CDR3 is TGTGCCAGCAGCAAAGTTGAGGACAAGAATGAAAAACTGTTTTTT.

In DNA form, the CDR3 reads TGCGCCAGCAAGGCCGGGGCGGGGACCGGGGAGCTGTTTTTT. Encoded protein: CASKAGAGTGELFF. This chain joins TRBV5-1 and TRBJ2-2, with D possibly TRBD2 on 6 matching bases. The CDR3 is 14 residues long. Germline V gives CDR1 SGHRS, CDR2 YFSETQ. Between the trimmed V and J ends, which lost 6 bases and 5 bases, there was a span of 14 bases.

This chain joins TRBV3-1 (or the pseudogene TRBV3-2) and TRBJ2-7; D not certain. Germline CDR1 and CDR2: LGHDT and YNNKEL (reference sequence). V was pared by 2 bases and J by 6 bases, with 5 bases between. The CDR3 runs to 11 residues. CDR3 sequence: CASSQRFEQYF. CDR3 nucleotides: TGTGCCAGCAGCCAACGTTTCGAGCAGTACTTC.

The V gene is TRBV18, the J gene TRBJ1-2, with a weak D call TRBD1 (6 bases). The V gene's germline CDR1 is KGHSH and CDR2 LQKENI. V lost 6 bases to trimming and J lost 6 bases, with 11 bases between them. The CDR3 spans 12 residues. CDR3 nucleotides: TGTGCCAGCTCTCTACAGGGAAATGGCTACACCTTC. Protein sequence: CASSLQGNGYTF.

The CDR3 DNA sequence: TGTGCCAGTAGTATAGTGTCAGGGGTGTATACGCAGTATTTT. Protein product: CASSIVSGVYTQYF. V is TRBV19 and J is TRBJ2-3; the D gene is possibly TRBD1 (6 bases). The CDR3 spans 14 residues. Looked up from germline, CDR1 is LNHDA and CDR2 is SQIVND (reference sequence). The V and J ends lost 1 base and 7 bases respectively, with 12 bases between them.

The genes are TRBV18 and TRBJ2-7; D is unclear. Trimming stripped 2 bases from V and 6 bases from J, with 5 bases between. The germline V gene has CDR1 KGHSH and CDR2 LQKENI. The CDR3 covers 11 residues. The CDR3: CASSPRAEQYF. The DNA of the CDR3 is TGTGCCAGCTCACCAAGAGCCGAGCAGTACTTC. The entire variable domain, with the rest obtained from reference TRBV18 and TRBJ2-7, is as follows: NAGVMQNPRHLVRRRGQEARLRCSPMKGHSHVYWYRQLPEEGLKFMVYLQKENIIDESGMPKERFSAEFPKEGPSILRIQQVVRGDSAAYFCASSPRAEQYFGPGTRLTVT.

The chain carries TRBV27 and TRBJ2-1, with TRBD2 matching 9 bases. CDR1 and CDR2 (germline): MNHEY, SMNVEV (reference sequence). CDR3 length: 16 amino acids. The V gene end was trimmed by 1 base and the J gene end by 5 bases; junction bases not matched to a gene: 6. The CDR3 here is CASSLLGSSGDNEQFF. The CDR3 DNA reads TGTGCCAGCAGTTTATTAGGGTCTAGCGGGGACAATGAGCAGTTCTTC.

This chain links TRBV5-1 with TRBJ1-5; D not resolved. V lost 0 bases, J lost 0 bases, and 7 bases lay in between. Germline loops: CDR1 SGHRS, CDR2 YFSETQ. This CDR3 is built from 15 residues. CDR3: CASSLAGSSNQPQHF. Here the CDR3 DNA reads TGCGCCAGCAGCTTGGCGGGGAGTAGCAATCAGCCCCAGCATTTT.

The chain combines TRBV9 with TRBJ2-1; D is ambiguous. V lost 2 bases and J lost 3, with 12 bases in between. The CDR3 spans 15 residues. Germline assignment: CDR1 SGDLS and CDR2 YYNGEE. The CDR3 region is CASSVQDDHYNEQFF. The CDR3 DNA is TGTGCCAGCAGCGTTCAGGATGATCACTACAATGAGCAGTTCTTC.

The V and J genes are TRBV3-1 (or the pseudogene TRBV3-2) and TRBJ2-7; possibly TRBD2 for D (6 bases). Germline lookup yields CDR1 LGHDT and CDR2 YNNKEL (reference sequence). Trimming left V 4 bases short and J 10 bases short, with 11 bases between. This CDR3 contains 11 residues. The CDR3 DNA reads TGTGCCAGCAGCCCGGGGGTTACTCAGTACTTC. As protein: CASSPGVTQYF.

Here the CDR3 reads CASSLWTGLNTGELFF. In nucleotides, the CDR3 is TGTGCCAGCTCCCTTTGGACAGGGCTAAACACCGGGGAGCTGTTTTTT. The V call is TRBV2, the J call TRBJ2-2; TRBD1 agrees at 8 bases. CDR1 and CDR2 from the germline V gene are SNHLY and FYNNEI. With 8 bases clipped from V and 2 bases from J, the junction kept 10 bases outside the gene matches. The CDR3 has 16 residues.

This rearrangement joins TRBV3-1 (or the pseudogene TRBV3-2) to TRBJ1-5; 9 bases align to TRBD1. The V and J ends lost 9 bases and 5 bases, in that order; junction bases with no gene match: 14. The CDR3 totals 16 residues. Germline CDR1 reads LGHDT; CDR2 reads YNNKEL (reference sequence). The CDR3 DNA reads TGTGCCAGAGGACAGGGGCCGCCGGTTGGACATCAGCCCCAGCATTTT. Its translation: CARGQGPPVGHQPQHF.

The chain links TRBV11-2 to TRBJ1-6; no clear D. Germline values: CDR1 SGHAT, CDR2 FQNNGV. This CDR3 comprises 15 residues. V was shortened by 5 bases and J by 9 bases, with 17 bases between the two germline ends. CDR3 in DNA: TGTGCCAGCAGCCGAACGCCGATAGAGGTTTCACCCCTCCACTTT. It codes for CASSRTPIEVSPLHF.

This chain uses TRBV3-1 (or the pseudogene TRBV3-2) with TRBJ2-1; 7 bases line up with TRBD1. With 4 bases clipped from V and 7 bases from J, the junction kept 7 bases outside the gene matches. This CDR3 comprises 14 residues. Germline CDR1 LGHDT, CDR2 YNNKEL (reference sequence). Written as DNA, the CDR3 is TGTGCCAGCAGCCGCGGGCAGACAGGGAATGAGCAGTTCTTC. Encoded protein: CASSRGQTGNEQFF.

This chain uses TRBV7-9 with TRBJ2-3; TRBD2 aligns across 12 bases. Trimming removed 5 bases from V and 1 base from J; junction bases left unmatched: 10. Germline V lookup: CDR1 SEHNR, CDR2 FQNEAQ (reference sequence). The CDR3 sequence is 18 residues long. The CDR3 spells CASSPQALAGGGTDTQYF. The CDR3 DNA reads TGTGCCAGCAGCCCCCAGGCACTAGCGGGGGGAGGCACAGATACGCAGTATTTT. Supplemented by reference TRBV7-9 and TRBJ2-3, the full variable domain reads DTGVSQNPRHKITKRGQNVTFRCDPISEHNRLYWYRQTLGQGPEFLTYFQNEAQLEKSRLLSDRFSAERPKGSFSTLEIQRTEQGDSAMYLCASSPQALAGGGTDTQYFGPGTRLTVL.

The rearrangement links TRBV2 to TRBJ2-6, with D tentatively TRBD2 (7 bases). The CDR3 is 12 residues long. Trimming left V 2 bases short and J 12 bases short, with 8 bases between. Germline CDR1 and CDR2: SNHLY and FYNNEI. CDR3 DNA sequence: TGTGCCAGCAGTGAAAGGGGGGGCGTCCTGACTTTC. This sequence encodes CASSERGGVLTF.

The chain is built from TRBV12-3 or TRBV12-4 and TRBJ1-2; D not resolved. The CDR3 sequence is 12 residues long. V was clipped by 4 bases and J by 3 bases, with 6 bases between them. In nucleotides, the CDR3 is TGTGCCAGCAGTTGGTTAGACTATGGCTACACCTTC. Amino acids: CASSWLDYGYTF.

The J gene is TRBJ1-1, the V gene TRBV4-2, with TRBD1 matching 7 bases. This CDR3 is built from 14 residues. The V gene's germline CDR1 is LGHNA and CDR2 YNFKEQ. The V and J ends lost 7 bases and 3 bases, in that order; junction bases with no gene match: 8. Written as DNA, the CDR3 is TGTGCCAGCACCCCGGGAGGGGGCTACACTGAAGCTTTCTTT. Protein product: CASTPGGGYTEAFF.

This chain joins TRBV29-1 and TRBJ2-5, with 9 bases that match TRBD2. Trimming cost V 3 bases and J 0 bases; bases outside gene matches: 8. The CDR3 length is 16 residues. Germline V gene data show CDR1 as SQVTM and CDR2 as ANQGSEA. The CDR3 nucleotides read TGCAGCGTTGATGTGAGCGGGGGGCCTTACCAAGAGACCCAGTACTTC. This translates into CSVDVSGGPYQETQYF.

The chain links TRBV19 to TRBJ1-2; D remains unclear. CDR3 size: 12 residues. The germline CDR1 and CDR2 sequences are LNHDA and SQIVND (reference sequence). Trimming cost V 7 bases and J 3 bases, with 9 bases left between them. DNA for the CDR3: TGTGCCAGTAACGGGCGGGACTATGGCTACACCTTC. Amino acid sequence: CASNGRDYGYTF.

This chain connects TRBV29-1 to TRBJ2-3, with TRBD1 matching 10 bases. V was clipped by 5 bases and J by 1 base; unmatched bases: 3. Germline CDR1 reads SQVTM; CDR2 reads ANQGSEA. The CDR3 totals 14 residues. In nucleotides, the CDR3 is TGCAGCGTTAGACAGGGGGCGGGCACAGATACGCAGTATTTT. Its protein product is CSVRQGAGTDTQYF.